One and the same sample provided the 5 T cell receptor beta chains below, sequenced in a study of vaccination and CD4 T cells after COVID-19. Indicated treatment: roughly ten-day PBMC culture with coronavirus spike peptide pools or control peptides (ViraFEST assay). An Oncomine TCR Beta short-read assay was used to sequence the DNA from cultured CD4+ T cells. Each CDR3 protein gets one entry after TCRdb re-called the PCR reads with MiXCR. The top ten clones hold almost 6% of a sample with around 19,000 distinct CDR3 sequences, roughly 52% of them seen once. No antigens are known for them. Sequenced material: CD4+ T cells from blood, cultured in vitro. These receptors all come from a human donor who had recovered from COVID-19.

The V call is TRBV7-8, the J call TRBJ2-7; no firm D call. Between the trimmed V and J ends, which lost 2 bases and 5 bases, there was a span of 19 bases. The germline gives CDR1 SGHVS, CDR2 FQNEAQ. CDR3 length: 16 residues. This CDR3 reads CASSLIGRSISHEQYF. CDR3 sequence (DNA): TGTGCCAGCAGCTTAATTGGCCGATCGATATCCCACGAGCAGTACTTC.

This clonotype was seen once. This sequence joins TRBV12-3 or TRBV12-4 and TRBJ2-2; D gene unclear. V was clipped by 2 bases and J by 7 bases, with 11 bases between them. The CDR3 loop spans 14 amino acids. The CDR3 nucleotides read TGTGCCAGCAGTTTATCTGGCCCCGACGGGGAGCTGTTTTTT. This encodes CASSLSGPDGELFF.

The CDR3, as DNA: TGCAGTGCTAGAGATCCTTCCGGCGGCCTAGAAGCTTTCTTT. It yields the protein CSARDPSGGLEAFF. V and J are TRBV20-1 and TRBJ1-1; no reliable D call. Germline assignment: CDR1 DFQATT and CDR2 SNEGSKA (reference sequence). V was trimmed by 0 bases and J by 8 bases, leaving 16 bases between them. The CDR3 runs 14 residues.

Worth noting for this clonotype: Compared with germline, one end of the junction differs, possibly owing to a read error. V gene TRBV12-3 or TRBV12-4 combines with J gene TRBJ2-7, with D possibly called TRBD1 or TRBD2 (5 bases each). CDR3 length: 12 amino acids. The CDR3: CASSVRVASMDF. Here the CDR3 DNA reads TGTGCCAGCAGTGTCAGGGTAGCGTCGATGGACTTC.

This clonotype was picked up a small number of times. The genes are TRBV20-1 and TRBJ2-5, with D possibly being TRBD1 (5 bases). The CDR3 extends over 12 amino acids. Germline CDR1 DFQATT, CDR2 SNEGSKA (reference sequence). The germline V and J ends were trimmed by 7 bases and 4 bases, with 13 bases remaining between them. The CDR3: CSVPPRAETQYF. CDR3 DNA sequence: TGCAGTGTCCCACCCAGGGCAGAGACCCAGTACTTC.